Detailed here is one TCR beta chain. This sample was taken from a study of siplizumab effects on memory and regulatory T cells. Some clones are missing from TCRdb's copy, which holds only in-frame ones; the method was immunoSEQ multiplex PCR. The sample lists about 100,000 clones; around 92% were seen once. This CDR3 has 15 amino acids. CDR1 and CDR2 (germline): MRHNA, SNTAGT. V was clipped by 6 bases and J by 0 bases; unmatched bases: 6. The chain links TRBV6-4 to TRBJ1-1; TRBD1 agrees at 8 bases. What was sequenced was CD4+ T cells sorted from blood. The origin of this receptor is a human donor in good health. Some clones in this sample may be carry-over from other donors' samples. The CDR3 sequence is CASRAGTGLNTEAFF. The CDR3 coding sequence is TGTGCCAGCAGAGCCGGGACAGGACTGAACACTGAAGCTTTCTTT.